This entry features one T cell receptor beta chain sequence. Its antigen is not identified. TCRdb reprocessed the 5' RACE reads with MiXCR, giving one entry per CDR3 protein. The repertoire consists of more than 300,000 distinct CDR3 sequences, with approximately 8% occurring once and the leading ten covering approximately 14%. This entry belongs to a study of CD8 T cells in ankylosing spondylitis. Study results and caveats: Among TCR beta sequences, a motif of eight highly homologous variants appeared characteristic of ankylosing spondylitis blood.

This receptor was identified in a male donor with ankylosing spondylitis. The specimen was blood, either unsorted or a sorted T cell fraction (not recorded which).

This CDR3 reads CASSLDTKNIQYF. CDR3 nucleotides: TGCGCCAGCAGCTTGGACACCAAAAACATTCAGTACTTC. The rearrangement links TRBV5-1 to TRBJ2-4; unclear D gene. CDR1 is SGHRS and CDR2 is YFSETQ in the germline V gene. Trimming pared 0 bases from V and 2 bases from J, leaving 3 bases between. The CDR3 consists of 13 residues.